This entry features one TCR beta chain sequence. The authors' processing: Estimation of nucleated cell counts relied on the amplification of reference gene primers. This table comes from immunoSEQ multiplex PCR, and its TCRdb copy is limited to in-frame clones, with some not included. V and J calls and clone size are those listed in that table; D and trimming were worked out from the DNA. The data hold about 34,000 clones, with 80% observed a single time. The CDR3 is 13 residues long. Germline V CDR1 and CDR2: MNHEY, SMNVEV (reference sequence). V lost 6 bases and J 12 bases, leaving 15 bases between the germline ends. This sample stems from a study of blood T cell repertoires in COVID-19. For the study at large: The United States, Italy and Spain supplied acute and convalescent COVID-19 samples.

This chain connects TRBV27 to TRBJ1-6; no clear D gene. Source material: peripheral blood. This clonotype was sampled from a man of 80 years or more with acute or convalescent COVID-19. In DNA, the CDR3 is TGTGCCAGCAGGGACTCCGGGTCCCGACCCCTCCACTTT. Its translation is CASRDSGSRPLHF.